Shown below are 16 T cell receptor beta chains from a single sample sequenced in a study of regulatory dendritic cells for organ transplantation. Assay: immunoSEQ multiplex PCR; the TCRdb copy retains only in-frame clones and omits some. The sample lists tens of thousands of clones, roughly 87% seen once, with under 0.3% in the top ten. These TCRs' antigens remain unknown. Sorted subsets were CFSE-labeled and cultured four to six days with allogeneic dendritic cells. Source material: naive CD4+ T cells from blood cultured with dendritic cells. Subset meaning: CD45RA+ naive T cells. Source of these receptors: a human donor in good health.

The J gene is TRBJ1-1, the V gene TRBV18; D remains ambiguous. The CDR3 has 17 amino acids. The germline V gene has CDR1 KGHSH and CDR2 LQKENI. V was cut by 1 base and J by 0 bases, with 15 bases left in between. The chain's CDR3 is CASSPLADGLLNTEAFF. The CDR3 nucleotides read TGTGCCAGCTCACCACTCGCGGACGGACTATTGAACACTGAAGCTTTCTTT. Combining the CDR3 with reference TRBV18 and TRBJ1-1 gives the whole variable domain NAGVMQNPRHLVRRRGQEARLRCSPMKGHSHVYWYRQLPEEGLKFMVYLQKENIIDESGMPKERFSAEFPKEGPSILRIQQVVRGDSAAYFCASSPLADGLLNTEAFFGQGTRLTVV.

The V and J genes are TRBV25-1 and TRBJ1-3; 7 bases line up with TRBD1. CDR3 length equals 18 residues. The germline CDR1 and CDR2 sequences are MGHDK and SYGVNS. After removal of 3 bases from V and 0 bases from J, the junction contained 11 bases not matched to a gene. The CDR3: CASSDLRTGSSSGNTIYF. The CDR3 region has the DNA TGTGCCAGCAGTGATCTTAGGACAGGTTCGAGCTCTGGAAACACCATATATTTT.

This chain uses TRBV19 with TRBJ2-6; D remains unclear. The CDR3 is 15 amino acids. V shed 9 bases and J shed 0 bases, with 12 bases lying between them. Germline V CDR1 and CDR2: LNHDA, SQIVND (reference sequence). The CDR3 here is CASNNDNSGANVLTF. DNA for the CDR3: TGTGCCAGCAACAATGACAACTCTGGGGCCAACGTCCTGACTTTC.

CDR3 sequence (DNA): TGTGCCAGCAGCTTAGCAGGGGACGAGCAGTACTTC. The encoded protein is CASSLAGDEQYF. The rearrangement links TRBV11-2 to TRBJ2-7, with a tentative D call TRBD1 (6 bases). The CDR3 length is 12 residues. From germline, CDR1 is SGHAT and CDR2 FQNNGV. Between the trimmed V and J ends, which lost 1 base and 5 bases, there was a span of 6 bases. Using reference TRBV11-2 and TRBJ2-7 for the parts outside the CDR3, the full variable domain is EAGVAQSPRYKIIEKRQSVAFWCNPISGHATLYWYQQILGQGPKLLIQFQNNGVVDDSQLPKDRFSAERLKGVDSTLKIQPAKLEDSAVYLCASSLAGDEQYFGPGTRLTVT.

The chain joins TRBV9 to TRBJ1-1, with D hard to call. The CDR3 spans 14 residues. In germline, CDR1 is SGDLS, CDR2 YYNGEE. V gave up 0 bases and J gave up 1 base, with 7 bases separating them. In DNA form, the CDR3 reads TGTGCCAGCAGCGTAGGCGGAGCGAACACTGAAGCTTTCTTT. Its translation: CASSVGGANTEAFF.

The rearrangement joins TRBV5-4 to TRBJ2-3; D possibly corresponds to TRBD2 (6 bases). V gave up 4 bases and J gave up 1 base, with 13 bases separating them. Germline V lookup: CDR1 SGHNT, CDR2 YYREEE (reference sequence). The CDR3 length is 15 residues. CDR3 DNA sequence: TGTGCCAGCAGCGTTCCGGGGGTGGGCACAGATACGCAGTATTTT. Translated, it gives CASSVPGVGTDTQYF.

This chain connects TRBV7-2 to TRBJ2-7; no clear D. The V end was cut by 1 base, the J end by 6 bases, with 4 bases between. The CDR3 sequence is 11 residues long. CDR1 and CDR2 (germline): SGHTA, FQGNSA. The CDR3 DNA follows: TGTGCCAGCAGCTTAGAAGCCGAGCAGTACTTC. The encoded protein is CASSLEAEQYF.

The chain has TRBV5-1 and TRBJ2-2; D may be TRBD2 (6 bases). This CDR3 region has 13 residues. Germline CDR1 SGHRS, CDR2 YFSETQ. V was clipped by 7 bases and J by 5 bases, with 12 bases between them. CDR3 in amino acids: CASGRDWTGELFF. The DNA for the CDR3 is TGCGCCAGCGGCCGGGACTGGACCGGGGAGCTGTTTTTT.

The chain combines TRBV7-2 with TRBJ2-7, with a possible D match to TRBD2 (5 bases). CDR1 SGHTA and CDR2 FQGNSA come from the germline V gene. The CDR3 loop spans 12 amino acids. The ends were cut back, 3 bases at V and 6 bases at J, with 9 bases in the middle. In DNA form, the CDR3 reads TGTGCCAGCAGCTTGGACTTCGTCGAGCAGTACTTC. The encoded protein is CASSLDFVEQYF.

The gene calls are TRBV7-2 and TRBJ2-3, with D possibly matching TRBD2 (5 bases). CDR3 length: 14 amino acids. V was clipped by 8 bases and J by 0 bases, with 12 bases between them. Germline V lookup: CDR1 SGHTA, CDR2 FQGNSA. The chain's CDR3 is CASVPGGSTDTQYF. CDR3 nucleotide sequence: TGTGCCAGCGTCCCGGGCGGGAGCACAGATACGCAGTATTTT.

This chain connects TRBV7-2 to TRBJ1-6; TRBD1 might be the D (5 bases). The V gene's germline CDR1 is SGHTA and CDR2 FQGNSA. This CDR3 has 16 amino acids. With 4 bases removed from V and 10 bases from J, the gap between germline ends came to 20 bases. The CDR3 spells CASSSLLVRGRSPLHF. For the CDR3, the DNA is TGTGCCAGCAGCTCCCTCCTGGTGAGGGGCAGGTCACCCCTCCACTTT.

The rearrangement joins TRBV6-6 to TRBJ2-2; D unclear. Germline CDR1 and CDR2: MNHNY and SVGAGI (reference sequence). The CDR3 is made up of 14 amino acids. With 2 bases removed from V and 7 bases from J, the gap between germline ends came to 11 bases. The CDR3 DNA reads TGTGCCAGCAGTTACCTTATCCAAGGCGGGGAGCTGTTTTTT. Translated, it gives CASSYLIQGGELFF.

A few counts support this clone. The rearrangement links TRBV6-5 to TRBJ1-6; no clear D gene. The CDR3 loop spans 14 amino acids. V was trimmed by 8 bases and J by 0 bases, leaving 8 bases between them. The germline gives CDR1 MNHEY, CDR2 SVGAGI. CDR3 residues: CASDSRSYNSPLHF. Written as DNA, the CDR3 is TGTGCCAGCGATTCGCGCTCCTATAATTCACCCCTCCACTTT.

The chain couples TRBV7-2 to TRBJ2-7; tentative D call: TRBD2 (6 bases). Per germline, CDR1 SGHTA and CDR2 FQGNSA. V dropped 3 bases and J dropped 0 bases, with 12 bases sitting between them. The CDR3 extends over 15 amino acids. The CDR3: CASSFAGTGSYEQYF. In DNA, the CDR3 is TGTGCCAGCAGCTTCGCCGGGACTGGCTCCTACGAGCAGTACTTC. Full variable domain (rest looked up from reference TRBV7-2 and TRBJ2-7): GAGVSQSPSNKVTEKGKDVELRCDPISGHTALYWYRQSLGQGLEFLIYFQGNSAPDKSGLPSDRFSAERTGGSVSTLTIQRTQQEDSAVYLCASSFAGTGSYEQYFGPGTRLTVT.

The genes are TRBV12-2 and TRBJ1-6; the table's D call of TRBD1 was not tested on the DNA. TRBV12-2 is an annotated pseudogene. The CDR3 is made up of 17 amino acids. The CDR3 is CASRPSRGQGPNSPLHF. The CDR3 nucleotides are TGTGCAAGTCGCCCCAGTAGAGGACAGGGTCCTAATTCACCCCTCCACTTT.

J is TRBJ2-1 and V is TRBV7-9, with 14 bases matching TRBD2. J gave up 9 bases and V 5 bases, and 9 bases lay outside the gene matches. This CDR3 is built from 16 residues. The V gene's germline CDR1 is SEHNR and CDR2 FQNEAQ (reference sequence). CDR3 loop: CASSQTSGRAVGEQFF. CDR3 in DNA: TGTGCCAGCAGCCAGACTAGCGGGAGGGCCGTGGGTGAGCAGTTCTTC.